These T cell receptor beta chains were read from a single sample in a study of blood T cell repertoires in COVID-19. TCRdb's copy holds only in-frame clones and misses some; the assay was immunoSEQ multiplex PCR. The repertoire has 150,000 to 200,000 clones, 70% to 90% of them found once; the top ten carry 7.5% to 10%. Sequencing used PBMCs or T cells enriched from blood (not recorded which). Receptors originate from a woman aged 18 to 35 who had recovered from COVID-19. Both conserved end residues are part of each CDR3. Fields, in order: D gene, V gene, clone size, J gene, CDR3 DNA, CDR3 protein. D genes are given only for firm matches. Some rows mark clone size as missing; the rest say once, few, many or name a class of expanded clone.

TRBD1,TRBV5-1,once,TRBJ2-3,TGCGCCAGCAGCCCGGACAGGGGATTCCCAGATACGCAGTATTTT,CASSPDRGFPDTQYF
-,TRBV29-1,-,TRBJ2-1,TGCAGCGTTGTGTTGGCGAGGCTTAACAATGAGCAGTTCTTC,CSVVLARLNNEQFF
TRBD2,TRBV6-5,-,TRBJ2-1,TGTGCCAGCAGCCGCGGGACTAGCGGGGCTGAAAAGCAGTTCTTC,CASSRGTSGAEKQFF
-,TRBV9,-,TRBJ2-1,TGTGCCAGCAGCGTAGCTCAGGGTTCCTACAATGAGCAGTTCTTC,CASSVAQGSYNEQFF
-,TRBV29-1,-,TRBJ2-2,TGCAGCGTTGACGTGTCTTCCACCGGGGAGCTGTTTTTT,CSVDVSSTGELFF
-,TRBV5-4,-,TRBJ1-6,TGTGCCAGCAGCTCCACGACAGGCTATAATTCACCCCTCCACTTT,CASSSTTGYNSPLHF
-,TRBV29-1,-,TRBJ2-2,TGCAGCGTTGCCCAGGGTTCGGGGGAGCTGTTTTTT,CSVAQGSGELFF
-,TRBV7-2,once,TRBJ2-7,TGTGCCAGCAGCTTAGCCAGGGTGGCCTACGAGCAGTACTTC,CASSLARVAYEQYF
-,TRBV27,-,TRBJ1-1,TGTGCCAGCAGTTCCAGGACAGCACCTACAGAAGCTTTCTTT,CASSSRTAPTEAFF
-,TRBV20-1,few,TRBJ1-6,TGCAGTGCTAGTCGGGGATATAATTCACCCCTCCACTTT,CSASRGYNSPLHF
TRBD1,TRBV5-1,-,TRBJ1-4,TGCGCCAGCAGTCCCGACAGGGGGCTTGGGGAAAAACTGTTTTTT,CASSPDRGLGEKLFF
-,TRBV10-1,-,TRBJ1-5,TGCGCCAGCAGCGCAGATCTTCATCAGCCCCAGCATTTT,CASSADLHQPQHF
TRBD1,TRBV9,once,TRBJ1-1,TGTGCCAGCAGCGTAGGAGGGACAGGCTCCAACACTGAAGCTTTCTTT,CASSVGGTGSNTEAFF
TRBD2,TRBV2,-,TRBJ2-1,TGTGCCAGCAGGACTAGCGGAGGAAACAATGAGCAGTTCTTC,CASRTSGGNNEQFF
-,TRBV25-1,-,TRBJ2-7,TGTGCCAGCAGTGACCGGGACGAGCAGTACTTC,CASSDRDEQYF
TRBD1,TRBV7-2,-,TRBJ2-7,TGTGCCAGCAGCTTAGCTGTTGGACAGGGGAGGCCTTACGAGCAGTACTTC,CASSLAVGQGRPYEQYF
-,TRBV14,once,TRBJ1-1,TGTGCCAGCAGCCAAGATTTGAGGCAACCGAACACTGAAGCTTTCTTT,CASSQDLRQPNTEAFF
-,TRBV10-3,-,TRBJ1-2,TGTGCCGCTGGTAAGGTGGCAGGGTATAACTATGGCTACACCTTC,CAAGKVAGYNYGYTF
-,TRBV18,once,TRBJ2-7,TGTGCCAGCTCAGACAGACAGGCCACGAGTTACGAGCAGTACTTC,CASSDRQATSYEQYF
-,TRBV2,-,TRBJ2-4,TGTGCCAGCAGACAGGAGAGTCTAGCCAAAAACATTCAGTACTTC,CASRQESLAKNIQYF
TRBD1,TRBV5-1,-,TRBJ1-3,TGCGCCAGCAGCTTAGAGGACAGGGGCTTTGGAAACACCATATATTTT,CASSLEDRGFGNTIYF
-,TRBV29-1,-,TRBJ1-2,TGCAGCGGACTACAGACTAACTATGGCTACACCTTC,CSGLQTNYGYTF
-,TRBV28,-,TRBJ1-2,TGTGCCAGCAGTTTCGGTTTCCAAACAGATAACTATGGCTACACCTTC,CASSFGFQTDNYGYTF
-,TRBV18,-,TRBJ1-1,TGTGCCAGCTCACCGGCGCTAGGGAACACTGAAGCTTTCTTT,CASSPALGNTEAFF
TRBD1,TRBV7-9,-,TRBJ1-3,TGTGCCAGCAGCTTATCGAGGTCGGGGACAGGGTTTGGAAACACCATATATTTT,CASSLSRSGTGFGNTIYF
TRBD1,TRBV28,-,TRBJ1-2,TGTGCCAGCAGGCCAAACCCAGGGGGCTCTGGCTACACCTTC,CASRPNPGGSGYTF
-,TRBV12-3/TRBV12-4,-,TRBJ2-1,TGTGCCAGCAGATACAGGGGAGGCAATGAGCAGTTCTTC,CASRYRGGNEQFF
-,TRBV28,once,TRBJ2-7,TGTGCCAGCAGTTTACGGTACGAGCAGTACTTC,CASSLRYEQYF
-,TRBV5-1,-,TRBJ2-1,TGCGCCAGCACCCTAACAGGGTTCGGGACGGATGAGCAGTTCTTC,CASTLTGFGTDEQFF
TRBD1,TRBV24-1,-,TRBJ2-4,TGTGCCACCAGTGATGCGACAGGGAATGGAGACATTCAGTACTTC,CATSDATGNGDIQYF
TRBD1,TRBV18,-,TRBJ2-7,TGTGCCAGCTCACCGGGACAGGGAAGAGGCTCCTACGAGCAGTACTTC,CASSPGQGRGSYEQYF
-,TRBV21-1,-,TRBJ1-6,TGTGCCAGCAGCAGGAAACAGTCACCCCTCCACTTT,CASSRKQSPLHF
-,TRBV3-1/TRBV3-2,-,TRBJ2-3,TGTGCCAGCAGCCTTCGATTATCGACTAGCACAGATACGCAGTATTTT,CASSLRLSTSTDTQYF
-,TRBV12-3/TRBV12-4,-,TRBJ2-7,TGTGCCAGCAGCCCCCGGAGCTACGGGGAGCAGTACTTC,CASSPRSYGEQYF
TRBD2,TRBV9,-,TRBJ2-3,TGTGCCAGCAGCGTAGGACTTGAGCGGGGGGACACGCAGTATTTT,CASSVGLERGDTQYF
-,TRBV5-4,-,TRBJ1-6,TGTGCCAGCAGCTTGGAAGGCAACAGCAGGCCCCTCCACTTT,CASSLEGNSRPLHF
TRBD1,TRBV7-8,-,TRBJ1-5,TGTGCCAGCAGCGCTGACAGGGTCGGGGGCAATCAGCCCCAGCATTTT,CASSADRVGGNQPQHF
TRBD2,TRBV7-3,-,TRBJ2-3,TGTGCCAGCAGCTCGAGCGGGGGGGTCACAGATACGCAGTATTTT,CASSSSGGVTDTQYF
TRBD2,TRBV19,-,TRBJ2-2,TGTGCCAGTAGTATTCTAGCGGGGTTAAACACCGGGGAGCTGTTTTTT,CASSILAGLNTGELFF
-,TRBV28,-,TRBJ1-1,TGTGCCAGCAGTCCTATGGGGCAGAAAGAAGCTTTCTTT,CASSPMGQKEAFF
TRBD1,TRBV28,-,TRBJ1-2,TGTGCCAGCAGTCAAGACAGGGAGTTTAACTATGGCTACACCTTC,CASSQDREFNYGYTF